This T cell receptor (beta chain) was retrieved from a study of T cells in Graves' hyperthyroidism and ophthalmopathy (dated by TCRdb to between 2017 and 2020). General notes on the study: Peripheral blood samples were taken at the time of initial diagnosis, prior to any treatment. A discovery cohort of about a hundred patients, roughly 45 with Graves' ophthalmopathy and roughly 59 with stable Graves' hyperthyroidism, was used to find distinguishing TCR V-J signatures. An independent validation cohort of around 19 hyperthyroidism patients and about 15 patients who later progressed to ophthalmopathy tested prospective prediction of ophthalmopathy. The approximately 100 discovery patients were randomly split 7:3 into training and test sets. Thyroid tissue and blood T-cell repertoires from six Graves' hyperthyroidism patients were also compared in the study. Following sampling, methimazole starting at 30 mg daily was given to hyperthyroidism patients, and high-dose intravenous methylprednisolone was given to ophthalmopathy patients. The paper reports TCR Vbeta CDR3 sequencing of roughly 140 peripheral blood samples: approximately 43 ophthalmopathy, under 85 hyperthyroidism and around 17 progressor patients. The paper as a whole reports these results and caveats: In validation, the model predicted progression to ophthalmopathy a median of about 6 months before onset, with about 64% sensitivity and roughly 72% specificity. A 13 V-J signature model separated ophthalmopathy from stable hyperthyroidism, with just over 85% sensitivity and roughly 81% specificity in cross-validation and 80%/75% in testing. Sample size was not statistically predetermined, and investigators were not blinded to group allocation. Most expanded thyroid clonotypes (frequency above 0.001) were also detected in blood, a finding suggesting that blood repertoires may reflect thyroid immune responses.

There are many counts of this clonotype. Its antigen is currently not known. Base qualities are not recorded, but no much larger clone differs from it by a single base. The TCR beta CDR3 regions were amplified from RNA transcripts. A first-round RT-PCR of the TCR CDR3 used the HTBI primer set with the Qiagen OneStep RT-PCR kit. Libraries were constructed in a second round of multiplex PCR, after which size selection and purification were carried out. Paired-end sequencing of the libraries was performed with 100 bp reads on an Illumina HiSeq2000. From the authors' description of their analysis: SOAPnuke was used to process the raw data, throwing out any read that contained adapters or uncalled bases, had a mean Phred below 15, or lacked an exact constant-primer or identifier match. COPE v1.2.5 was used to merge high-quality paired reads, and clonotypes were defined as unique nucleotide sequences. Clonotypes were aligned to IMGT TRBV, TRBD and TRBJ reference segments using MiTCR v1.1. Only V-J combinations with frequency above 0.0001, covering about 99% of repertoires, were analysed. The TCS score was defined as F50 (clonal expansion) divided by E x V (chaos), with BLOSUM62-based TCRdist calculated between CDR3 peptides within each V-J. Welch's t-statistics and random forest reduced around 550 V-J features to roughly 13, which were used in a naive Bayes classifier (R e1071). TCRdb reran the public reads through fastp at Q25 and MiXCR, keeping productive beta chains. When rows share a CDR3 protein, they turn into one entry using the most common DNA and genes. None of the V and J calls come from the authors' own analysis; TCRdb made them. This sample comprises 620,000 or so distinct CDR3 sequences, approximately 14% of them detected only once. Together, the top ten hold under 15% of the sample.

Ophthalmopathy patients had moderately to severely active disease, with a Clinical Activity Score of 3 or more, a NOSPECS grade of 4 or more, and a disease duration of less than 3 months. Patients with uncontrolled infections, other autoimmune diseases, pregnancy or lactation were excluded. Diagnoses were based on clinical symptoms, serum thyroxine and TRAb, thyroid ultrasound and orbital computed tomography. Ficoll-Paque density gradient centrifugation was used to isolate PBMCs from 8.5 to 10 ml of fresh peripheral blood. Total RNA was extracted with Trizol reagent, and quality was checked on an Agilent 2100 Bioanalyzer. The CDR1 and CDR2 encoded by the germline V gene are SGHRS and YFSETQ. V lost 0 bases and J lost 3 bases; the stretch between them is 13 bases long. The CDR3 spans 15 residues, from the cysteine through the phenylalanine. Only CDR3 DNA is held: 45 bases, read in frame from base 1.

The source of this sequence is a woman aged 45-59 years with Graves' ophthalmopathy. The receptor chain draws on TRBV5-1 and TRBJ2-7, with the D gene call left open. Sequencing was performed on blood. The nucleotide sequence reads as follows: TGCGCCAGCAGCTTGGCACGCGGATTGGGCTACGAGCAGTACTTC. This sequence encodes CASSLARGLGYEQYF.